The rows below give T cell receptor beta chains drawn from one sample of a study of T-cell reconstitution after alpha-beta-depleted transplantation in children. TCRdb redid the calling of the PCR reads with MiXCR, one entry per CDR3 protein. Counted here are about 980,000 distinct CDR3 sequences, under 30% occurring once; the ten biggest clones make up 25% to 35%. The specimen comprised PBMCs, mostly from graft donor cells, sampled 360 days after TCRalphabeta/CD19-depleted stem cell transplant. Every receptor here comes from a boy in the first two years of life who had a stem cell transplant for SCID, so the T cells may come from the graft donor. Both conserved end residues are part of each CDR3. The D gene is left open where the match is weak. Clone sizes are given selectively: once, few, many, or a class where the clone is expanded.

J: TRBJ2-7; V: TRBV12-3/TRBV12-4; size: few; D: -; CDR3: CASSPDIGPSSYEQYF; DNA: TGTGCCAGCAGTCCCGACATTGGGCCCAGCTCCTACGAGCAGTACTTC
J: TRBJ2-1; V: TRBV6-5; size: -; D: -; CDR3: CASSYLDWYNEQFF; DNA: TGTGCCAGCAGTTACCTCGACTGGTACAATGAGCAGTTCTTC
J: TRBJ2-1; V: TRBV6-2/TRBV6-3; size: many; D: TRBD1; CDR3: CASNALTGVGEQFF; DNA: TGTGCCAGCAACGCCCTAACAGGGGTTGGTGAGCAGTTCTTC
J: TRBJ2-4; V: TRBV4-1; size: -; D: TRBD1; CDR3: CASSQVAGQVTIAKNIQYF; DNA: TGCGCCAGCAGCCAAGTGGCGGGACAGGTGACCATAGCCAAAAACATTCAGTACTTC
J: TRBJ2-5; V: TRBV5-1; size: -; D: -; CDR3: CASSLGDLGLETQYF; DNA: TGCGCCAGCAGCTTGGGGGACCTAGGGCTAGAGACCCAGTACTTC
J: TRBJ2-1; V: TRBV27; size: -; D: -; CDR3: CASSFNAGWDEQFF; DNA: TGTGCCAGCAGTTTTAATGCAGGGTGGGATGAGCAGTTCTTC
J: TRBJ2-1; V: TRBV29-1; size: few; D: -; CDR3: CSVSYGEAYNEQFF; DNA: TGCAGCGTCAGCTACGGGGAGGCCTACAATGAGCAGTTCTTC
J: TRBJ2-1; V: TRBV5-1; size: -; D: TRBD1; CDR3: CASSIDGQGVDEQFF; DNA: TGCGCCAGCAGCATCGACGGACAGGGCGTGGATGAGCAGTTCTTC
J: TRBJ1-5; V: TRBV20-1; size: few; D: -; CDR3: CSASKGVNQPQHF; DNA: TGCAGTGCTAGTAAGGGGGTCAATCAGCCCCAGCATTTT
J: TRBJ1-5; V: TRBV5-1; size: many; D: -; CDR3: CASSLGGAVNQPQHF; DNA: TGCGCCAGCAGCTTGGGGGGCGCGGTTAATCAGCCCCAGCATTTT
J: TRBJ1-2; V: TRBV9; size: few; D: -; CDR3: CASSGSYGYTF; DNA: TGTGCCAGCAGCGGCAGCTATGGCTACACCTTC
J: TRBJ2-1; V: TRBV20-1; size: few; D: TRBD1; CDR3: CSARNHGLQGNNEQFF; DNA: TGCAGTGCTAGAAATCACGGCCTACAGGGGAACAATGAGCAGTTCTTC
J: TRBJ2-1; V: TRBV12-3/TRBV12-4; size: -; D: TRBD2; CDR3: CASSPRLAGGSFYNEQFF; DNA: TGTGCCAGCAGCCCAAGACTAGCGGGGGGTAGCTTCTACAATGAGCAGTTCTTC
J: TRBJ2-1; V: TRBV12-3/TRBV12-4; size: -; D: -; CDR3: CASSFSGQYNEQFF; DNA: TGTGCCAGCAGTTTCTCCGGACAGTACAATGAGCAGTTCTTC
J: TRBJ2-1; V: TRBV4-3; size: -; D: -; CDR3: CASSQVPASAPYNEQFF; DNA: TGCGCCAGCAGCCAAGTCCCTGCTAGCGCCCCCTACAATGAGCAGTTCTTC